This TCR beta chain was found in a study of CD4 T cells in relation to SARS-CoV-2 and coronaviruses. Study-level information: ViraFEST: approximately 10-day antigen culture of PBMCs, then TCR beta CDR3 sequencing. No peptide or an HIV-1 Nef peptide pool served as negative control. General study points: Samples before the pandemic and after infection were not matched within any donor. Monoreactive clones expanded significantly more to SARS-CoV-2 than crossreactive clones did.

Sequenced by immunoSEQ multiplex PCR; TCRdb stores in-frame clones only, minus some. There are about 18,000 clones in the sample; around 78% occur only once, and around 15% lies in the top ten. V lost 6 bases and J lost 4, with 13 bases in between. The CDR3 is 13 amino acids. Unexposed donor CD4+ T cells date from about 2011-2019, before the COVID-19 pandemic. The cells were cultured for under 13 days before CD4+ T cells were isolated. As concerns this clone: Its specificity is not known.

The sample taken for sequencing was CD4+ T cells from PBMCs, cultured in vitro. The sequence came from a human donor in good health. V is TRBV12-3 or TRBV12-4 and J is TRBJ2-7; D is unresolved. CDR3 sequence (DNA): TGTGCCAGCAGCTCCGACAAACGGTACGAGCAGTACTTC. This encodes CASSSDKRYEQYF.